The 32 T cell receptor beta chains below all came from one sample that was sequenced in a study of response to subunit inactivated influenza vaccine. MiXCR, run by TCRdb on the RT-PCR reads, gives a single entry per CDR3 protein. The sample lists 750,000 to 850,000 distinct CDR3 sequences, less than 20% occurring once. The sample in question was PBMCs from blood, obtained 5 days after vaccination. These receptor sequences come from a man between 45 and 60 years old who received an inactivated influenza vaccine.

This clonotype was seen only a few times. The gene calls are TRBV5-6 and TRBJ1-1; tentative D call: TRBD1 (5 bases). Per germline, CDR1 SGHDT and CDR2 YYEEEE. CDR3 length: 12 amino acids. The germline V and J ends were trimmed by 4 bases and 13 bases, with 17 bases remaining between them. The CDR3 spells CASSLSNRRVFF. The DNA of the CDR3 is TGTGCCAGCAGCCTAAGTAACAGGCGCGTTTTCTTT.

The chain employs TRBV4-3 and TRBJ2-3; 12 bases are shared with TRBD2. Per the germline V gene, CDR1 is LGHNA and CDR2 is YSLEER. The junction had 6 bases not matched to a gene; V was cut back by 4 bases and J by 4 bases. The CDR3 sequence is 16 residues long. The CDR3 bases are TGCGCCAGCAGCCCGGGACTAGCGGGCCTGTCAGATACGCAGTATTTT. Protein sequence: CASSPGLAGLSDTQYF.

This clonotype has more than one count but fewer than ten. The chain recombines TRBV20-1 with TRBJ2-5; TRBD2 might be the D (6 bases). Germline V gives CDR1 DFQATT, CDR2 SNEGSKA (reference sequence). With 6 bases removed from V and 2 bases from J, the gap between germline ends came to 10 bases. This CDR3 spans 12 amino acids. In nucleotides, the CDR3 is TGCAGTGCCTATGGAGGGCAAGAGACCCAGTACTTC. Translated: CSAYGGQETQYF.

This clonotype came up many times. This chain connects TRBV29-1 to TRBJ2-2; D is ambiguous. V was clipped by 4 bases and J by 0 bases, with 9 bases between them. The CDR3 loop spans 14 amino acids. Germline-derived CDR1 and CDR2 are SQVTM and ANQGSEA. The CDR3 here is CSVGGTANTGELFF. CDR3 DNA sequence: TGCAGCGTTGGAGGCACAGCGAACACCGGGGAGCTGTTTTTT.

The chain joins TRBV5-5 to TRBJ1-2, with D possibly matching TRBD1 (6 bases). Trimming took 0 bases from V and 2 from J, leaving 11 bases between them. CDR1 and CDR2 from the germline V gene are SGHKS and YYEKEE (reference sequence). The CDR3 is 15 amino acids. CDR3 DNA: TGTGCCAGCAGCTTGGGAACAGGGCAGAACTATGGCTACACCTTC. Translating it yields CASSLGTGQNYGYTF.

The V gene is TRBV29-1, the J gene TRBJ2-5; possibly TRBD2 for D (7 bases). V was clipped by 4 bases and J by 4 bases, with 28 bases between them. The CDR3 consists of 18 residues. The germline gives CDR1 SQVTM, CDR2 ANQGSEA. CDR3 sequence: CSVATVVRAGARRETQYF. The CDR3 nucleotides read TGCAGCGTTGCTACCGTGGTTCGCGCGGGGGCCCGTCGAGAGACCCAGTACTTC.

In its sample, this clonotype was seen a few times. The genes are TRBV4-2 and TRBJ2-3; D not certain. The V gene's germline CDR1 is LGHNA and CDR2 YNFKEQ. V was pared by 0 bases and J by 5 bases, with 9 bases between. CDR3 length equals 14 residues. The CDR3 is CASSQELRRDTQYF. The CDR3 bases are TGTGCCAGCAGCCAAGAACTACGGAGAGATACGCAGTATTTT.

The chain has TRBV20-1 and TRBJ1-2; D is ambiguous. The CDR3 loop spans 13 amino acids. CDR1 is DFQATT and CDR2 is SNEGSKA in the germline V gene (reference sequence). V was pared by 0 bases and J by 11 bases, with 16 bases between. CDR3 DNA sequence: TGCAGTGCTAGAGATAAAATCGTTTTAGGTTACACCTTC. This sequence encodes CSARDKIVLGYTF.

This clonotype appeared a few times. The chain is built from TRBV5-1 and TRBJ2-7; no definite D call. This CDR3 comprises 13 residues. V lost 4 bases and J lost 2, with 10 bases in between. Germline V gene sequence: CDR1 SGHRS, CDR2 YFSETQ. Here the CDR3 reads CASSPVATYEQYF. CDR3 coding DNA: TGCGCCAGCAGCCCTGTGGCTACCTACGAGCAGTACTTC.

A few counts support this clonotype. CDR3 DNA sequence: TGCAGTGCTAGCCCCTCGGGGAGGTTTGAGACCCAGTACTTC. Translating gives CSASPSGRFETQYF. The chain recombines TRBV20-1 with TRBJ2-5; a possible D gene is TRBD2 (6 bases). Per the germline V gene, CDR1 is DFQATT and CDR2 is SNEGSKA (reference sequence). The CDR3 runs 14 residues. V gave up 3 bases and J gave up 5 bases, with 16 bases separating them.

This rearrangement joins TRBV20-1 to TRBJ1-2, with D tentatively TRBD1 (5 bases). The CDR3 runs to 14 residues. The V gene's germline CDR1 is DFQATT and CDR2 SNEGSKA (reference sequence). Trimming removed 7 bases at V and 4 bases at J, with 19 bases between. The CDR3 here is CSELDSSRPYGYTF. The CDR3 DNA reads TGCAGTGAGTTAGACAGCTCGAGGCCCTATGGCTACACCTTC.

This clonotype turned up a few times. The rearrangement joins TRBV6-1 to TRBJ2-2; D is unclear. The CDR3 is made up of 15 amino acids. Between the trimmed V and J ends, which lost 4 bases and 0 bases, there was a span of 9 bases. From germline, CDR1 is MNHNS and CDR2 SASEGT. The CDR3 DNA sequence: TGTGCCAGCAGTGGGCAGGCAGCGAACACCGGGGAGCTGTTTTTT. It is translated as CASSGQAANTGELFF.

This clonotype was seen a few times. The rearrangement uses TRBV9 and TRBJ2-7; 14 bases fit TRBD2. Germline CDR1 SGDLS, CDR2 YYNGEE. The CDR3 has 15 residues. The V segment lost 3 bases and the J segment 5 bases; nucleotides outside the gene matches: 4. CDR3 DNA: TGTGCCAGCAGCGGACTAGCGGGAGGGTTTAACGAGCAGTACTTC. As protein: CASSGLAGGFNEQYF.

Many counts were recorded for this clonotype. J is TRBJ1-2 and V is TRBV10-3; unclear D gene. V was cut by 3 bases and J by 5 bases, with 7 bases left in between. From germline, CDR1 is ENHRY and CDR2 SYGVKD. This CDR3 spans 12 amino acids. The CDR3 nucleotides read TGTGCCATCAGTGATCAGGTGTATGGCTACACCTTC. Translated, it gives CAISDQVYGYTF.

In its sample, this clonotype was seen many times. The rearrangement links TRBV20-1 to TRBJ2-1, with D tentatively TRBD2 (5 bases). Germline CDR1 is DFQATT and CDR2 is SNEGSKA (reference sequence). V lost 2 bases to trimming and J lost 3 bases, with 14 bases between them. The CDR3 has 15 residues. The CDR3 nucleotides are TGCAGTGCTAGAACCCCGGGAACCCTCTACAATGAGCAGTTCTTC. Residues: CSARTPGTLYNEQFF.

V gene TRBV6-5 combines with J gene TRBJ2-3; TRBD2 aligns across 8 bases. V lost 1 base and J lost 0; bases outside the gene matches: 6. Germline CDR1 is MNHEY and CDR2 is SVGAGI. The CDR3 is 17 residues long. The DNA for the CDR3 is TGTGCCAGCAGTTACTTGTTCATAGCGGGAAGCACAGATACGCAGTATTTT. It specifies CASSYLFIAGSTDTQYF.

This clonotype has ten or more counts. The CDR3 nucleotides read TGCAGTGCTAGGAATCCTTATACAGGGCGGAACGAGCAGTACTTC. Its translation: CSARNPYTGRNEQYF. The chain has TRBV20-1 and TRBJ2-7; tentative D call: TRBD1 (6 bases). Germline lookup yields CDR1 DFQATT and CDR2 SNEGSKA (reference sequence). Trimming pared 3 bases from V and 5 bases from J, leaving 20 bases between. This CDR3 has 15 amino acids.

The rearrangement links TRBV2 to TRBJ2-1; 8 bases match TRBD2. The CDR3 has 15 amino acids. Losses at the gene ends were 6 bases for V and 0 bases for J; bases not matched to a gene: 4. CDR1 and CDR2 from the germline V gene are SNHLY and FYNNEI. The CDR3 loop is CASRLAESSYNEQFF. In DNA form, the CDR3 reads TGTGCCAGCAGACTAGCGGAGAGCTCCTACAATGAGCAGTTCTTC.

In DNA form, the CDR3 reads TGTGCCAGCAGCCAAGCACTAGCGGGGGCGGGGCAGTTCTTC. Translated: CASSQALAGAGQFF. V gene TRBV4-2 combines with J gene TRBJ2-1; 11 positions agree with TRBD2. Germline CDR1 reads LGHNA; CDR2 reads YNFKEQ. CDR3 length: 14 residues. V dropped 1 base and J dropped 12; count of bases not matched to a gene: 5.

The rearrangement uses TRBV20-1 and TRBJ2-1, with TRBD2 as a possible D gene (5 bases). The CDR3 extends over 17 amino acids. V lost 0 bases and J 6 bases, leaving 21 bases between the germline ends. Per germline, CDR1 DFQATT and CDR2 SNEGSKA (reference sequence). The DNA of the CDR3 is TGCAGTGCTAGAGATAGAATTTGGGCTAGAGCGGTCAATGAGCAGTTCTTC. Encoded protein: CSARDRIWARAVNEQFF.

In its sample, this clonotype was seen a few times. This chain connects TRBV12-3 or TRBV12-4 to TRBJ2-7; 9 bases are shared with TRBD1. The ends lost 5 bases at V and 0 bases at J; junction bases unmatched: 5. The CDR3 covers 15 residues. This CDR3 is CASSPQGANSYEQYF. DNA of the CDR3: TGTGCCAGCAGTCCACAGGGGGCTAACTCCTACGAGCAGTACTTC.

The CDR3, as DNA: TGCAGTGCTGCGCCGCCGGGTGCCTACAATGAGCAGTTCTTC. Residues: CSAAPPGAYNEQFF. The rearrangement links TRBV20-1 to TRBJ2-1, with unresolved D. V was pared by 5 bases and J by 2 bases, with 13 bases between. This CDR3 region has 14 residues. The germline CDR1 and CDR2 sequences are DFQATT and SNEGSKA (reference sequence).

This clonotype was seen a few times. CDR3 DNA: TGTGCCACCAGTGGAGGGACAGGGGGGAGCAATGAGCAGTTCTTC. Translating it yields CATSGGTGGSNEQFF. V and J are TRBV24-1 and TRBJ2-1; TRBD1 matches 11 bases. V trimming: 5 bases; J trimming: 6 bases; junction bases outside the gene matches: 5. This CDR3 has 15 amino acids. Germline assignment: CDR1 KGHDR and CDR2 SFDVKD.

This clonotype has a count of ten or more. The chain carries TRBV7-2 and TRBJ2-7; 9 bases are a match to TRBD1. The CDR3 runs to 15 residues. V was pared by 5 bases and J by 4 bases, with 9 bases of the junction left unmatched. CDR1 and CDR2 from the germline V gene are SGHTA and FQGNSA. CDR3 residues: CASSHAGTGQYEQYF. CDR3 DNA sequence: TGTGCCAGCAGCCACGCTGGGACAGGGCAATACGAGCAGTACTTC.

This clonotype was found a few times. The chain carries TRBV13 and TRBJ2-2; D ambiguous. There are 14 residues in the CDR3. Trimming stripped 4 bases from V and 1 base from J, with 7 bases between. Germline-derived CDR1 and CDR2 are PRHDT and FYEKMQ (reference sequence). The CDR3 reads CASSWLMNTGELFF. The CDR3 bases are TGTGCCAGCAGCTGGTTGATGAACACCGGGGAGCTGTTTTTT.

This sequence joins TRBV4-2 and TRBJ2-2; 13 bases map to TRBD2. This CDR3 contains 18 residues. Germline CDR1 is LGHNA and CDR2 is YNFKEQ. J lost 6 bases, V lost 3 bases, and 10 bases had no gene match. CDR3 sequence: CASSHEGGLAGPPGELFF. CDR3 coding DNA: TGTGCCAGCAGCCATGAAGGGGGACTAGCGGGGCCGCCCGGGGAGCTGTTTTTT.

The chain is built from TRBV5-6 and TRBJ2-5; 8 bases are shared with TRBD1. The CDR3 runs 16 residues. Trimming took 2 bases from V and 7 from J; bases not matched to a gene: 13. CDR1 SGHDT and CDR2 YYEEEE come from the germline V gene. The CDR3 sequence: CASSFGRQGTRGTQYF. DNA of the CDR3: TGTGCCAGCAGCTTTGGGCGACAGGGGACGCGGGGGACCCAGTACTTC.

V usage is TRBV6-2 or TRBV6-3 and J usage is TRBJ2-2, with 8 bases that match TRBD2. Germline values: CDR1 MNHEY, CDR2 SVGEGT. J gave up 1 base and V 0 bases, and 10 bases lay outside the gene matches. This CDR3 is 19 amino acids long. DNA of the CDR3: TGTGCCAGCAGTTACTCCCAGCGGGGGAAATACTTGAACACCGGGGAGCTGTTTTTT. Its translation: CASSYSQRGKYLNTGELFF.

The rearrangement joins TRBV18 to TRBJ2-7; D remains unclear. V was trimmed by 3 bases and J by 6 bases, leaving 12 bases between them. Germline CDR1 and CDR2: KGHSH and LQKENI. This CDR3 contains 13 residues. The CDR3 is CASSPPSLAEQYF. The CDR3 region has the DNA TGTGCCAGCTCACCCCCTTCCCTGGCCGAGCAGTACTTC.

This clonotype has a handful of counts. In DNA, the CDR3 is TGTGCCAGCAGTCCCCGGGGACAGGGGGGGATCACTGAAGCTTTCTTT. Encoded protein: CASSPRGQGGITEAFF. The chain links TRBV12-3 or TRBV12-4 to TRBJ1-1; 11 bases map to TRBD1. CDR3 length equals 16 residues. Losses at the gene ends were 5 bases for V and 4 bases for J; bases not matched to a gene: 9.

The rearrangement links TRBV12-3 or TRBV12-4 to TRBJ1-5, with D uncertain. Trimming left V 1 base short and J 0 bases short, with 7 bases between. The CDR3 loop spans 15 amino acids. This CDR3 reads CASSLEQLSNQPQHF. The CDR3 coding sequence is TGTGCCAGCAGTTTAGAACAGCTTAGCAATCAGCCCCAGCATTTT.

V usage is TRBV15 and J usage is TRBJ2-2, with D tentatively TRBD2 (7 bases). Germline CDR1 and CDR2: LNHNV and YYDKDF (reference sequence). The CDR3 totals 16 residues. Trimming took off 0 bases at V and 5 bases at J, with 13 bases between the two ends. For the CDR3, the DNA is TGTGCCACCAGCAGAGATCGTGGGAGGGGGACCGGGGAGCTGTTTTTT. Amino acid sequence: CATSRDRGRGTGELFF.